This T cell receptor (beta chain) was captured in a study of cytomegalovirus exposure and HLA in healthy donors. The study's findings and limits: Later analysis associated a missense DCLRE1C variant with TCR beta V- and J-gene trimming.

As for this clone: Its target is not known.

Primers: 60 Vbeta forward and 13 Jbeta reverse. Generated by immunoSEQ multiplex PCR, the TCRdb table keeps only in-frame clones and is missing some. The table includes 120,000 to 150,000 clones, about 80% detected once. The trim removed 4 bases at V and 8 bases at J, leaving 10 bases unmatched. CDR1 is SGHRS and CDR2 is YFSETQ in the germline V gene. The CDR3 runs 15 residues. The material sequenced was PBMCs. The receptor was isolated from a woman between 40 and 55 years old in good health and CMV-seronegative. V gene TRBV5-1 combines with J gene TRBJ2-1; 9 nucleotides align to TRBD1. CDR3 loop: CASSRKTGGVDEQFF. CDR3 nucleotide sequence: TGCGCCAGCAGCCGTAAGACAGGGGGGGTCGATGAGCAGTTCTTC.